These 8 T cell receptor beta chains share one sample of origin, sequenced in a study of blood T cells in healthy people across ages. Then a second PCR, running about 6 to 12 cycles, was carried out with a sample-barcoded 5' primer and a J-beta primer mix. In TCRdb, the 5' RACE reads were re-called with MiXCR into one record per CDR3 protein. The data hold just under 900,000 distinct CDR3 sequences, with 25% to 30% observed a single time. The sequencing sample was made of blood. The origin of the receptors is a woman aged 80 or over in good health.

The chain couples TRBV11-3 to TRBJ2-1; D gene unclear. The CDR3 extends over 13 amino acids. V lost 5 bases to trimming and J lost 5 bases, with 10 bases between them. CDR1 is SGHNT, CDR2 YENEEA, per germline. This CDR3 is CASSIGGNNEQFF. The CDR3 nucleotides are TGTGCCAGCAGCATTGGCGGTAACAATGAGCAGTTCTTC.

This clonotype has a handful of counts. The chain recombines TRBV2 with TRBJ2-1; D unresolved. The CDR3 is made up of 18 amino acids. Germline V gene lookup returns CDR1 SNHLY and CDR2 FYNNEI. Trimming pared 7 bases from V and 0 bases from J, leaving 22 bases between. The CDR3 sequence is CASIFIAIGLSSYNEQFF. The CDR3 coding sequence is TGTGCCAGCATTTTTATCGCAATAGGGCTAAGCTCCTACAATGAGCAGTTCTTC.

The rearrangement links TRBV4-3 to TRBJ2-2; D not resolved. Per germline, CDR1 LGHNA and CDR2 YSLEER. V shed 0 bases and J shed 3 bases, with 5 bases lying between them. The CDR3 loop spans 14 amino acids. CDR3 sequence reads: CASSQEWYTGELFF. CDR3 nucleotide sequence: TGCGCCAGCAGCCAAGAATGGTACACCGGGGAGCTGTTTTTT.

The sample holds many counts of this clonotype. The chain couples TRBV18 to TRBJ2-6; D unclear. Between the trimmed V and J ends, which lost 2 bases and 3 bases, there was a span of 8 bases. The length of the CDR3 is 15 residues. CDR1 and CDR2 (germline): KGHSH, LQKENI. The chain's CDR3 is CASSPRDRGANVLTF. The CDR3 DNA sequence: TGTGCCAGCTCACCAAGGGATCGTGGGGCCAACGTCCTGACTTTC.

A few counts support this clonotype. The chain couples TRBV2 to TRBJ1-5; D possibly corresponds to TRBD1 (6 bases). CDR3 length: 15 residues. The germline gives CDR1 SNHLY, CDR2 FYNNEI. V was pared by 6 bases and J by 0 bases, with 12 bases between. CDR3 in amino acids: CASREQGSSNQPQHF. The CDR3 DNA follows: TGTGCCAGCAGAGAACAGGGAAGTAGCAATCAGCCCCAGCATTTT.

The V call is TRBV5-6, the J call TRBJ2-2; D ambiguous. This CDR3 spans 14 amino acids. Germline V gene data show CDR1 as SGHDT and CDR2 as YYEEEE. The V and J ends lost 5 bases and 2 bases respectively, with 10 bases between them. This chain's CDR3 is CASRPRLNTGELFF. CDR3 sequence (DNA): TGTGCCAGCAGACCCAGGCTCAACACCGGGGAGCTGTTTTTT. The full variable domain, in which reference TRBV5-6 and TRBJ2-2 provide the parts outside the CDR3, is DAGVTQSPTHLIKTRGQQVTLRCSPKSGHDTVSWYQQALGQGPQFIFQYYEEEERQRGNFPDRFSGHQFPNYSSELNVNALLLGDSALYLCASRPRLNTGELFFGEGSRLTVL.

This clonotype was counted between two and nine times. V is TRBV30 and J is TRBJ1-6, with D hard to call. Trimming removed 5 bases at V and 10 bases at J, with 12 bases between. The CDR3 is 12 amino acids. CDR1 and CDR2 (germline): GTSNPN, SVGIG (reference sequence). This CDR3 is CAWASRSSPLHF. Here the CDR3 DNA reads TGTGCCTGGGCGAGCAGGAGCTCACCCCTCCACTTT.

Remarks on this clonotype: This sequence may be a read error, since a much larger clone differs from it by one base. The CDR3 nucleotides read TGTGCCAGCAGTGAAGGCCGGAGGGGGATAAGGACCCAGTTCTTC. This translates into CASSEGRRGIRTQFF. V is TRBV2 and J is TRBJ2-1; D may match TRBD1 or TRBD2 (6 bases each). The CDR3 consists of 15 residues. With 1 base removed from V and 13 bases from J, the gap between germline ends came to 20 bases. CDR1 SNHLY and CDR2 FYNNEI come from the germline V gene.